This TCR beta chain is from a study of CD8+ T cells in alopecia areata. General study points: Greater clonality was observed in lesional scalp samples, especially alopecia totalis/universalis, versus normal scalp.

This sample's treatment: oral pan-JAK inhibitor, 5-10 mg twice daily. Trimming removed 3 bases at V and 2 bases at J, with 5 bases between. CDR3 length: 13 residues. Per the germline V gene, CDR1 is SNHLY and CDR2 is FYNNEI. In each case, RNA was isolated and then reverse transcribed into cDNA as the sequencing template. The table came from immunoSEQ multiplex PCR; TCRdb's copy has only in-frame clones and leaves some out. The sample lists 150,000 to 200,000 clones, approximately 57% occurring once. With respect to this clone: Its specificity is unknown.

The material sequenced was CD4+ T cells sorted from blood, taken at week 24, from a patient treated with tofacitinib. The receptor was derived from a human donor with alopecia areata. This chain links TRBV2 with TRBJ1-5; D unresolved. CDR3: CASSDKGNQPQHF. The CDR3 nucleotides read TGTGCCAGCAGTGATAAGGGCAATCAGCCCCAGCATTTT. The entire variable domain, with the rest obtained from reference TRBV2 and TRBJ1-5, is as follows: EPEVTQTPSHQVTQMGQEVILRCVPISNHLYFYWYRQILGQKVEFLVSFYNNEISEKSEIFDDQFSVERPDGSNFTLKIRSTKLEDSAMYFCASSDKGNQPQHFGDGTRLSIL.